This TCR beta chain was observed in a study of T cell repertoires in aging, cancer and after chemotherapy. Overall study: Chronic lymphocytic leukemia patients on fludarabine- or bendamustine-based regimens gave paired samples before and after chemotherapy. Roughly 8.8 million TCR reads made up the full dataset. Overall study findings and caveats: Immunological memory after chemotherapy cannot be judged from the repertoire data.

Trimming pared 0 bases from V and 4 bases from J, leaving 1 base between. This CDR3 has 12 amino acids. The germline CDR1 and CDR2 sequences are KGHDR and SFDVKD. TCR beta rearrangements were amplified from peripheral blood genomic DNA. A mixed TRB-A/B primer pool amplified rearranged TRB by multiplex touch-down PCR. TCRdb used MiXCR to reprocess the multiplex PCR reads, holding one entry per CDR3 protein. Found here are around 6,000 distinct CDR3 sequences, roughly 35% of them singletons; the top ten hold approximately 30%. In its sample, this clonotype was seen a few times. Its target is not known. This receptor was taken from a human donor with a blood cancer. The chain couples TRBV24-1 to TRBJ2-3; D ambiguous. Sample: blood. In DNA, the CDR3 is TGTGCCACCAGTGATTTGTCAGATACGCAGTATTTT. Encoded protein: CATSDLSDTQYF.